The clone carrying this TCR beta chain occurred a few times. What it recognizes is unknown. This entry is derived from a study of response to subunit inactivated influenza vaccine. Whole-study findings and limits: Authors proposed each seasonal influenza vaccination draws in few new T cells.

This CDR3 comprises 13 residues. V shed 4 bases and J shed 1 base, with 7 bases lying between them. The germline V gene has CDR1 ENHRY and CDR2 SYGVKD. TCRdb re-called the RT-PCR reads with MiXCR, one entry per CDR3 protein. Of approximately 520,000 distinct CDR3 sequences listed, 16% are singletons. The receptor's source is a man aged 45-69 years who received an inactivated influenza vaccine. This material consisted of CD4+ T cells sorted from PBMCs, taken around 25 months after vaccination. This chain uses TRBV10-3 with TRBJ1-1; D gene unclear. In nucleotides, the CDR3 is TGTGCCATCAGTGCGGGTCCGAACACTGAAGCTTTCTTT. This sequence encodes CAISAGPNTEAFF.